This T cell receptor (beta chain) emerged from a study of STAT5B mutations in CD4+ large granular lymphocyte leukemia. Only in-frame clones appear in the TCRdb table, and some are missing; sequencing was by immunoSEQ multiplex PCR. This sample has about 32,000 clones, with roughly 80% found just once. V gave up 4 bases and J gave up 3 bases; unmatched junction bases: 2. There are 13 residues in the CDR3. Germline V CDR1 and CDR2: MGHRA, YSYEKL. The specimen was CD4+ T cells from blood buffy coats. This clonotype was sampled from a human donor in good health. This chain connects TRBV4-1 to TRBJ2-7, with TRBD2 matching over 8 bases. The CDR3 protein is CASSPGGGYEQYF. The CDR3 DNA sequence: TGCGCCAGCAGCCCCGGGGGGGGCTACGAGCAGTACTTC.